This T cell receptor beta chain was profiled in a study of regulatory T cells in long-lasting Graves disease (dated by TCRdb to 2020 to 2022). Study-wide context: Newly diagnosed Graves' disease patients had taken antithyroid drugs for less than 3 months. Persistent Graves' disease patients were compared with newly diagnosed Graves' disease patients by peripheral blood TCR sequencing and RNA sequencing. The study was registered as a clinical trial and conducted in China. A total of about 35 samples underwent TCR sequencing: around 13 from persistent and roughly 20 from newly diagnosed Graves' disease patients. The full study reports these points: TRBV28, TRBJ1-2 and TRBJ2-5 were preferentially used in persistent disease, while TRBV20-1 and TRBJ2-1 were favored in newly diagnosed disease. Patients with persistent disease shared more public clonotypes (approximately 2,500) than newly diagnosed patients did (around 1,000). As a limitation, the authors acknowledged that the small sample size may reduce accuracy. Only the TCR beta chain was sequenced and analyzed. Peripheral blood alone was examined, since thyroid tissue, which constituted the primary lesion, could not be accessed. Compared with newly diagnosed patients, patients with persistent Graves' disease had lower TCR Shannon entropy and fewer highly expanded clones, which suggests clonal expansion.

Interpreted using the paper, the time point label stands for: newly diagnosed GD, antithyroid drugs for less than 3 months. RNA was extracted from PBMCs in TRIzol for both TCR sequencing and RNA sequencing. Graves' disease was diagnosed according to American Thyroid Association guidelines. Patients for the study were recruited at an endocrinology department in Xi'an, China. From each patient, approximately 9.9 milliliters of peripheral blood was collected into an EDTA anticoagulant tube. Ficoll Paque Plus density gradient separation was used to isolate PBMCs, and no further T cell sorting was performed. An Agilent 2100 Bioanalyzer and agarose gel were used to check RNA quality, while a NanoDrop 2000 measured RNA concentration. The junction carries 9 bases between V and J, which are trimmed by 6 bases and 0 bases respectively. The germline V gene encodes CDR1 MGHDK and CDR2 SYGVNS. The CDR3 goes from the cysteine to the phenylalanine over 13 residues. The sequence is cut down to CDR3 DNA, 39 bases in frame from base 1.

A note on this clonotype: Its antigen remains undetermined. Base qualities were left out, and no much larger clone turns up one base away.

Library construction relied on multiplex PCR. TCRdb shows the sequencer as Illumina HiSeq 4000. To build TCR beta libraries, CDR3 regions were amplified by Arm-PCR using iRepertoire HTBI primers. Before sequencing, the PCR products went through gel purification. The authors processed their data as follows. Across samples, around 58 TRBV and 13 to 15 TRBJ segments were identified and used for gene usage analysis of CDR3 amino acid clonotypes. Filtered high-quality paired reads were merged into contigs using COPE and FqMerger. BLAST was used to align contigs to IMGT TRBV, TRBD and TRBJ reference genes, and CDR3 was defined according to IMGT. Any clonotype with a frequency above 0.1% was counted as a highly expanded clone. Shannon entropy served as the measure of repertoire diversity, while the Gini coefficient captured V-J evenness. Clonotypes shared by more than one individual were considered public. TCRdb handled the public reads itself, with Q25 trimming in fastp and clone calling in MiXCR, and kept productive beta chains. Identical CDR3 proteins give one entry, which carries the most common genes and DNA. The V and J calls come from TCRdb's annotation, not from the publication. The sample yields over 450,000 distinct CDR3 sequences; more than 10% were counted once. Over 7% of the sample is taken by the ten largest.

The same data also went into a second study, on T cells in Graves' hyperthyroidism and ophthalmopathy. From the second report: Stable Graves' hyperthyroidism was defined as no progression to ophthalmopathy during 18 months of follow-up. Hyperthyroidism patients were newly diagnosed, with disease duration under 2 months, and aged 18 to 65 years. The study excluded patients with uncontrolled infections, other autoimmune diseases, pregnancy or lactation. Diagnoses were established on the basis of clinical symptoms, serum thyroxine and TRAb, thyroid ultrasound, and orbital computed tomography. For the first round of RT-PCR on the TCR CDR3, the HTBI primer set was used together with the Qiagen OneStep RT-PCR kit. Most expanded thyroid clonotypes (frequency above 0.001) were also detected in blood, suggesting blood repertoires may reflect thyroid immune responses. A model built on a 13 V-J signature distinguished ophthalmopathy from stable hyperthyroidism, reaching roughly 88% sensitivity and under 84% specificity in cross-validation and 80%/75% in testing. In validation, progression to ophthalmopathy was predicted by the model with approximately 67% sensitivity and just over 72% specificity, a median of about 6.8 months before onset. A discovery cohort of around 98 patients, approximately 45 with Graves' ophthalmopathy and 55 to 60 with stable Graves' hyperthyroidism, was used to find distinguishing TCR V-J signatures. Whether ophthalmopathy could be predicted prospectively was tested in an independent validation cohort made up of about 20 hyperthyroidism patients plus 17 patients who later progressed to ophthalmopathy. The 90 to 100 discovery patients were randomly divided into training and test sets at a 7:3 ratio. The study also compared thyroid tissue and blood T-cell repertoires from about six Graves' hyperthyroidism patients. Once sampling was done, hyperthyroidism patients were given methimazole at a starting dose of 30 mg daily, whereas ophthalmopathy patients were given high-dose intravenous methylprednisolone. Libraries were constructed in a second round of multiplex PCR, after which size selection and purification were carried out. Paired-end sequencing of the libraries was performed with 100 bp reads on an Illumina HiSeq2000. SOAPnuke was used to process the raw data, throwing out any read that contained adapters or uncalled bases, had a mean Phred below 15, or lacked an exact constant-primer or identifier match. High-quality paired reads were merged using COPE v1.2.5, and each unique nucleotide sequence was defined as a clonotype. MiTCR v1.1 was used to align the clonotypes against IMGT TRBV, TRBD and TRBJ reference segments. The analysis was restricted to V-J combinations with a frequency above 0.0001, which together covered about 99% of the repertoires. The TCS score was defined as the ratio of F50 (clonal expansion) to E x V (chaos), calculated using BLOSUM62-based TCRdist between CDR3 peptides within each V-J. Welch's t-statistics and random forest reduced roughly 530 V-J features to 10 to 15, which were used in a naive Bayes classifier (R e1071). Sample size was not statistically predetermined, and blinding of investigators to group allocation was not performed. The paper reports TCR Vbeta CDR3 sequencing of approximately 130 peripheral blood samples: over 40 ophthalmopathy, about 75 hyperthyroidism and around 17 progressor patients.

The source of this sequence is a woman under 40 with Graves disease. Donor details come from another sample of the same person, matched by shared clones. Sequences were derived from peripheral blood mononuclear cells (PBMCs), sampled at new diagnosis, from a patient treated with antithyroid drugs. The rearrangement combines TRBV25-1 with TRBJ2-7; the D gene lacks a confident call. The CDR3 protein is CASRPQSSYEQYF. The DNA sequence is TGTGCCAGCAGACCACAAAGCTCCTACGAGCAGTACTTC.